Presented here are 12 T cell receptor beta chains from one specimen sequenced in a study of human T cells and chemical hapten exposure (dated by TCRdb to the early 2020s). The sample's time point label, in plain terms: patch test 1, 2 weeks after DPC sensitization. This specimen's treatment or condition label, per the study, means: therapeutic diphenylcyclopropenone sensitization with weekly scalp DPC. Libraries came from RACE. The reads were generated on a NextSeq 500. The public reads were reanalyzed by TCRdb: fastp trimming at Q25, MiXCR alignment, in-frame beta chains only. Each entry is one CDR3 protein sequence, shown with its most common DNA and genes. A total of around 99,000 distinct CDR3 sequences appear in this sample, around 12% of them only once. The biggest ten clones account for 2% to 2.5% of the sample. Material: whole blood, obtained in connection with sensitization to the hapten diphenylcyclopropenone (DPC). Source of these receptors: a middle-aged woman with alopecia areata. Some clones in this sample may be carry-over from other donors' samples.

The gene calls are TRBV10-3 and TRBJ2-2, with TRBD2 identical over 15 bases. The V and J ends lost 3 bases and 3 bases, in that order; junction bases with no gene match: 2. This CDR3 is 17 amino acids long. Germline CDR1 reads ENHRY; CDR2 reads SYGVKD. DNA of the CDR3: TGTGCCATCAGTGATTGGACTAGCGGGAGGGACACCGGGGAGCTGTTTTTT. Residues: CAISDWTSGRDTGELFF.

The V call is TRBV5-6, the J call TRBJ1-5, with unresolved D. Deletions cut 3 bases from V and 0 bases from J, with 10 bases between. This CDR3 region has 15 residues. Germline values: CDR1 SGHDT, CDR2 YYEEEE. DNA for the CDR3: TGTGCCAGCAGCTCAATGAGGTTTAGCAATCAGCCCCAGCATTTT. Protein product: CASSSMRFSNQPQHF.

At least ten counts were recorded for this clonotype. V usage is TRBV27 and J usage is TRBJ2-1, with D possibly matching TRBD1 (6 bases). There are 13 residues in the CDR3. V dropped 6 bases and J dropped 3 bases, with 9 bases sitting between them. Germline CDR1 MNHEY, CDR2 SMNVEV (reference sequence). As DNA, the CDR3 is TGTGCCAGCAGCCCGGACAGCTACAATGAGCAGTTCTTC. It is translated as CASSPDSYNEQFF.

This chain links TRBV5-4 with TRBJ2-1, with 7 bases aligning to TRBD2. The V segment lost 4 bases and the J segment 5 bases; nucleotides outside the gene matches: 6. This CDR3 region has 14 residues. CDR1 and CDR2 from the germline V gene are SGHNT and YYREEE (reference sequence). The CDR3 nucleotides are TGTGCCAGCAGCCGTGGACTAGGGCACAATGAGCAGTTCTTC. It translates to CASSRGLGHNEQFF.

The chain uses TRBV29-1 and TRBJ1-1, with 7 bases matching TRBD1. The V gene's germline CDR1 is SQVTM and CDR2 ANQGSEA. This CDR3 has 13 residues. V shed 5 bases and J 4 bases; nucleotides not matched to a gene: 7. The CDR3 sequence is CSVHDRDGTEAFF. The CDR3 DNA reads as TGCAGCGTTCACGACAGGGACGGCACTGAAGCTTTCTTT.

In this sample, this clonotype turned up many times. V gene TRBV28 combines with J gene TRBJ2-2, with TRBD1 identical over 7 bases. The ends lost 3 bases at V and 2 bases at J; junction bases unmatched: 3. The V gene's germline CDR1 is MDHEN and CDR2 SYDVKM. The CDR3 contains 15 residues. The CDR3 DNA reads as TGTGCCAGCAGTTTCAACAGGGGTAACACCGGGGAGCTGTTTTTT. Its protein product is CASSFNRGNTGELFF.

This clonotype was observed many times. The rearrangement links TRBV18 to TRBJ1-2, with D uncertain. The CDR3 totals 13 residues. CDR1 and CDR2 (germline): KGHSH, LQKENI. Deletions cut 3 bases from V and 3 bases from J, with 8 bases between. The CDR3 region is CASSPDQHYGYTF. The CDR3 DNA reads TGTGCCAGCTCACCGGACCAGCACTATGGCTACACCTTC.

Ten or more counts support this clonotype. The V gene is TRBV4-3, the J gene TRBJ2-7; 11 bases line up with TRBD2. This CDR3 comprises 17 residues. The trim removed 0 bases at V and 7 bases at J, leaving 11 bases unmatched. Looked up from germline, CDR1 is LGHNA and CDR2 is YSLEER. DNA for the CDR3: TGCGCCAGCAGCCAAGAATTGACGGCTAGCGGGAGGAATGAGCAGTACTTC. Its translation: CASSQELTASGRNEQYF.

This clonotype has ten or more counts. The CDR3 loop reads CSAQSIATGAYEQYF. In nucleotides, the CDR3 is TGCAGTGCTCAGAGCATCGCCACAGGGGCCTACGAGCAGTACTTC. The chain recombines TRBV20-1 with TRBJ2-7, with TRBD1 identical over 7 bases. Germline trimming cut 5 bases from V and 2 bases from J; bases unmatched to any gene: 12. The CDR3 totals 15 residues. Germline assignment: CDR1 DFQATT and CDR2 SNEGSKA (reference sequence).

The rearrangement joins TRBV20-1 to TRBJ2-7, with 7 nucleotides matching TRBD1. The junction had 12 bases not matched to a gene; V was cut back by 1 base and J by 0 bases. The V gene's germline CDR1 is DFQATT and CDR2 SNEGSKA (reference sequence). The CDR3 loop spans 17 amino acids. For the CDR3, the DNA is TGCAGTGCTAGAGGCAAAAATCGGGACAGAAGCTCCTACGAGCAGTACTTC. This sequence encodes CSARGKNRDRSSYEQYF.

V is TRBV30 and J is TRBJ2-7; D remains unclear. The germline CDR1 and CDR2 sequences are GTSNPN and SVGIG (reference sequence). The V end was cut by 5 bases, the J end by 2 bases, with 13 bases between. CDR3 size: 13 residues. CDR3 in DNA: TGTGCCTGGCGAGCCCCCGGTACCTACGAGCAGTACTTC. The encoded protein is CAWRAPGTYEQYF.

This clonotype was counted many times. The chain links TRBV6-2 or TRBV6-3 to TRBJ2-5; the D call may be TRBD1 or TRBD2 (7 bases each). The CDR3 is made up of 14 amino acids. Germline V gene data show CDR1 as MNHEY and CDR2 as SVGEGT. V lost 5 bases, J lost 5 bases, and 15 bases lay in between. The CDR3 DNA reads as TGTGCCAGCAGTCCCCCCCAGGGGGGGGAGACCCAGTACTTC. Encoded protein: CASSPPQGGETQYF.